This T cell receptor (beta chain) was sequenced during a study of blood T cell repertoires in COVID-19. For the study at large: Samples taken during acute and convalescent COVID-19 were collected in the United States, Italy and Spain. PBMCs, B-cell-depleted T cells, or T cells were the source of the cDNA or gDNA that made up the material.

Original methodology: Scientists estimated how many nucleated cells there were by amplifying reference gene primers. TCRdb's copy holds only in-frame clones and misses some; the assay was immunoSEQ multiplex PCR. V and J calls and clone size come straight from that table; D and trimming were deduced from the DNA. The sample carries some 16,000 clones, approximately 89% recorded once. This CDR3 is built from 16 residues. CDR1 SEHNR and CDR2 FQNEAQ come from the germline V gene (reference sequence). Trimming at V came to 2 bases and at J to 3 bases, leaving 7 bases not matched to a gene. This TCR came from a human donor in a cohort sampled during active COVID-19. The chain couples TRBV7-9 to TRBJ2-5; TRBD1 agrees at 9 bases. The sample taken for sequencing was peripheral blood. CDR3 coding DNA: TGTGCCAGCAGCTTAACCGACAGGGGGTTTAAAGAGACCCAGTACTTC. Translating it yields CASSLTDRGFKETQYF.